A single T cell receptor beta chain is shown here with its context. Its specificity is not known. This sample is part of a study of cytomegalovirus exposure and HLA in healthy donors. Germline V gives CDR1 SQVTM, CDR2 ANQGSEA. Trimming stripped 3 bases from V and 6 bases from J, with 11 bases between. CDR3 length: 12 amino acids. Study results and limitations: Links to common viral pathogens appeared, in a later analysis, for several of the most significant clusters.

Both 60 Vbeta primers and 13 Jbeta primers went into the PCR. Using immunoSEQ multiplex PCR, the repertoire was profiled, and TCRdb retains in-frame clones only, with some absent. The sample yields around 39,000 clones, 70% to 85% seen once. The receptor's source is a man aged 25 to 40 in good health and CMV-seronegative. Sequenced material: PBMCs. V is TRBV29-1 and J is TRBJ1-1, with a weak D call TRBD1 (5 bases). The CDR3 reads CSVEGGGAEAFF. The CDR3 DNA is TGCAGCGTTGAGGGTGGGGGGGCTGAAGCTTTCTTT.